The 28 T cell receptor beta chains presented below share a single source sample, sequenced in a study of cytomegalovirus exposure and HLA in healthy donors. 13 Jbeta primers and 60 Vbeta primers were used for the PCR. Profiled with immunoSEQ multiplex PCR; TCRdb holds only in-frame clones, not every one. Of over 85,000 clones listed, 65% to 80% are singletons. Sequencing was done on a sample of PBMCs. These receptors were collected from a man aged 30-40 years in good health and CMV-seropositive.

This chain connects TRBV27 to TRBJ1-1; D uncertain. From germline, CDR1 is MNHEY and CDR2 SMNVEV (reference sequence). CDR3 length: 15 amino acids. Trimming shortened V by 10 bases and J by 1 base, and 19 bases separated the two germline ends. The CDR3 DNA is TGTGCCACCCATCGACGGGTCGAGGAGAACACTGAAGCTTTCTTT. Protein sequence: CATHRRVEENTEAFF.

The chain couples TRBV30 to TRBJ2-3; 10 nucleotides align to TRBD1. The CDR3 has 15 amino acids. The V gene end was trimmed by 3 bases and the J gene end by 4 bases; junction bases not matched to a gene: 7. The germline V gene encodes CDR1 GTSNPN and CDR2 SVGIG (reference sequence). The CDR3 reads CAWRDGTGDADTQYF. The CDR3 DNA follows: TGTGCCTGGAGAGACGGGACAGGGGACGCAGATACGCAGTATTTT.

The CDR3 here is CAINARGGWNTGELFF. The CDR3 nucleotides are TGTGCCATCAACGCGCGGGGGGGATGGAACACCGGGGAGCTGTTTTTT. This sequence joins TRBV10-3 and TRBJ2-2, with TRBD2 matching 9 bases. J gave up 1 base and V 7 bases, and 7 bases lay outside the gene matches. Germline V lookup: CDR1 ENHRY, CDR2 SYGVKD. The CDR3 runs 16 residues.

The CDR3 DNA sequence: TGTGCCAGCAGTCAAACGACAGGGGGAGCGGAGACCCAGTACTTC. This codes for CASSQTTGGAETQYF. V and J are TRBV7-9 and TRBJ2-5, with 9 bases identical to TRBD1. CDR3 size: 15 residues. With V trimmed by 6 bases and J by 5 bases, 10 bases remained unmatched. Germline lookup yields CDR1 SEHNR and CDR2 FQNEAQ (reference sequence).

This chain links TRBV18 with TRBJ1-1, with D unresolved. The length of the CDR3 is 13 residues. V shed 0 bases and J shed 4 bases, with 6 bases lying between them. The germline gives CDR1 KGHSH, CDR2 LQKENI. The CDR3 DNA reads TGTGCCAGCTCACCACCGCAGGCCACTGAAGCTTTCTTT. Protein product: CASSPPQATEAFF. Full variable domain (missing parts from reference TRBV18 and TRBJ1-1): NAGVMQNPRHLVRRRGQEARLRCSPMKGHSHVYWYRQLPEEGLKFMVYLQKENIIDESGMPKERFSAEFPKEGPSILRIQQVVRGDSAAYFCASSPPQATEAFFGQGTRLTVV.

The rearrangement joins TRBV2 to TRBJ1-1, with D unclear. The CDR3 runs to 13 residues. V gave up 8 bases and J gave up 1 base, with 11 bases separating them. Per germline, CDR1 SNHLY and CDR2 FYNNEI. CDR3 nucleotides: TGTGCCAGCGGGAGGAACCGGAACACTGAAGCTTTCTTT. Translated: CASGRNRNTEAFF.

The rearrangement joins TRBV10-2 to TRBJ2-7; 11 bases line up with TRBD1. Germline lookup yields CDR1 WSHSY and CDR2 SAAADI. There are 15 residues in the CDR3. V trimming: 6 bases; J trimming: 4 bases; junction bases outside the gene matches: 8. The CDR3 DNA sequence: TGCGCCAGCAGGATTTCCCGGGACAGGGGGTACGAGCAGTACTTC. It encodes CASRISRDRGYEQYF.

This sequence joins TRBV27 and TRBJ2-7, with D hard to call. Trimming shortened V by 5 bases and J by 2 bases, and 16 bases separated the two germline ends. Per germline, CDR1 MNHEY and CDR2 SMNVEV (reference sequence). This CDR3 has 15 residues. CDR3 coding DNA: TGTGCCAGCAGTCTGCATGCGGATCTCGCCTACGAGCAGTACTTC. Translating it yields CASSLHADLAYEQYF.

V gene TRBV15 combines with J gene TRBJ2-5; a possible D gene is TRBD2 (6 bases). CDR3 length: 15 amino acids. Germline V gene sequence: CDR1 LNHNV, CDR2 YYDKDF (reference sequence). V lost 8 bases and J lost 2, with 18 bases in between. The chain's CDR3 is CATAGMAGTQETQYF. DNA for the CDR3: TGTGCCACCGCCGGGATGGCGGGGACTCAAGAGACCCAGTACTTC.

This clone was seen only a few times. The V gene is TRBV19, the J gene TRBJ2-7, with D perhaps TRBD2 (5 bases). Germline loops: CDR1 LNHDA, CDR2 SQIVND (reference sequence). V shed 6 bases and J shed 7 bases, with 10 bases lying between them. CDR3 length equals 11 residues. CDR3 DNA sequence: TGTGCCAGTAGCAGGTGGGAGGAGCAGTACTTC. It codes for CASSRWEEQYF.

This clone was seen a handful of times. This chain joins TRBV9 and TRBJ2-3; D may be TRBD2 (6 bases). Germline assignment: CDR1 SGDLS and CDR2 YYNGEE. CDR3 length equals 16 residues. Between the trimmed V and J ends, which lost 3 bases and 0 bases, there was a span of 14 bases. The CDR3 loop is CASSGEVTTSTDTQYF. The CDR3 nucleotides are TGTGCCAGCAGCGGGGAGGTGACCACCAGCACAGATACGCAGTATTTT. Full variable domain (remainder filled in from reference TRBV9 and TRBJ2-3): DSGVTQTPKHLITATGQRVTLRCSPRSGDLSVYWYQQSLDQGLQFLIQYYNGEERAKGNILERFSAQQFPDLHSELNLSSLELGDSALYFCASSGEVTTSTDTQYFGPGTRLTVL.

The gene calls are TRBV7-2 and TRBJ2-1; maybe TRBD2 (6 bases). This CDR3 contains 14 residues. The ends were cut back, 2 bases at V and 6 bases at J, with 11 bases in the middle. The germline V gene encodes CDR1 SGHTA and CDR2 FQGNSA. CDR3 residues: CASSLTLAVNEQFF. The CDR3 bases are TGTGCCAGCAGCTTAACACTAGCAGTCAATGAGCAGTTCTTC.

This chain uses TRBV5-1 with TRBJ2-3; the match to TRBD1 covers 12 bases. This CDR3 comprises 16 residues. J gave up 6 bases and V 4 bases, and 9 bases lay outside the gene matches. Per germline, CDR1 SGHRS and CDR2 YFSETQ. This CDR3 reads CASSITGTGGADTQYF. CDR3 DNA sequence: TGCGCCAGCAGCATTACCGGGACAGGGGGCGCGGATACGCAGTATTTT.

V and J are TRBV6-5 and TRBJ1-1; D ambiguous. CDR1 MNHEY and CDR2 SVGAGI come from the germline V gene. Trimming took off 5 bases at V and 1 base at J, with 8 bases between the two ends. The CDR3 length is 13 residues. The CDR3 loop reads CASSANWNTEAFF. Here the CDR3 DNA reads TGTGCCAGCAGTGCCAACTGGAACACTGAAGCTTTCTTT.

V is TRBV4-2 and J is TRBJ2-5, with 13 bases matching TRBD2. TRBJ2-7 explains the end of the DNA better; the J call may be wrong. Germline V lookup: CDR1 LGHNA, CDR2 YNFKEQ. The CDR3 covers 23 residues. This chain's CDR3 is CASSHPGTGKGLAGDSFSYEQYF. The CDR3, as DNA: TGTGCCAGCAGCCACCCCGGGACAGGAAAAGGACTAGCGGGGGATAGCTTCTCCTACGAGCAGTACTTC.

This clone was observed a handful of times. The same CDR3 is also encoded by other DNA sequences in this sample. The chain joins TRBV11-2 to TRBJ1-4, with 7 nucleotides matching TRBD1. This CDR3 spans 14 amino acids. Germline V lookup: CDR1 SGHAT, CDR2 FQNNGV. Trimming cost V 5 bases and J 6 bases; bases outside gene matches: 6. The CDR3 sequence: CASSHRTGDEKLFF. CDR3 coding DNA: TGTGCCAGCAGCCACCGGACAGGAGATGAAAAACTGTTTTTT.

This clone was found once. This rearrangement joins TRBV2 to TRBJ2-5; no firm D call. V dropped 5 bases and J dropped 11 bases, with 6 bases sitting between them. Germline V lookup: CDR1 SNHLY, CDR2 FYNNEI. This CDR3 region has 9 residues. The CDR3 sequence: CASSKRQYF. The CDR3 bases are TGTGCCAGCAGTAAGAGGCAGTACTTC. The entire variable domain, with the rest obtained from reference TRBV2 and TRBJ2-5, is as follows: EPEVTQTPSHQVTQMGQEVILRCVPISNHLYFYWYRQILGQKVEFLVSFYNNEISEKSEIFDDQFSVERPDGSNFTLKIRSTKLEDSAMYFCASSKRQYFGPGTRLLVL.

CDR3 sequence reads: CASSFGGVNEQFF. CDR3 DNA sequence: TGTGCCAGCAGCTTCGGCGGGGTCAATGAGCAGTTCTTC. The genes are TRBV7-2 and TRBJ2-1, with D perhaps TRBD2 (6 bases). Trimming shortened V by 3 bases and J by 6 bases, and 9 bases separated the two germline ends. Germline V gene sequence: CDR1 SGHTA, CDR2 FQGNSA. The CDR3 sequence is 13 residues long. Together with reference TRBV7-2 and TRBJ2-1, the CDR3 gives the full variable domain: GAGVSQSPSNKVTEKGKDVELRCDPISGHTALYWYRQSLGQGLEFLIYFQGNSAPDKSGLPSDRFSAERTGGSVSTLTIQRTQQEDSAVYLCASSFGGVNEQFFGPGTRLTVL.

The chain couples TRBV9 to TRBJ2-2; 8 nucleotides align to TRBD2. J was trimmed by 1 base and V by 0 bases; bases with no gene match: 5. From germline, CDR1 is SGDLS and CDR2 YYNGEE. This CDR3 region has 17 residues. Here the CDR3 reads CASSVAGGAGNTGELFF. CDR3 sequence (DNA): TGTGCCAGCAGCGTAGCGGGGGGGGCAGGGAACACCGGGGAGCTGTTTTTT. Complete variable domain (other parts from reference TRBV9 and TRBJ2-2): DSGVTQTPKHLITATGQRVTLRCSPRSGDLSVYWYQQSLDQGLQFLIQYYNGEERAKGNILERFSAQQFPDLHSELNLSSLELGDSALYFCASSVAGGAGNTGELFFGEGSRLTVL.

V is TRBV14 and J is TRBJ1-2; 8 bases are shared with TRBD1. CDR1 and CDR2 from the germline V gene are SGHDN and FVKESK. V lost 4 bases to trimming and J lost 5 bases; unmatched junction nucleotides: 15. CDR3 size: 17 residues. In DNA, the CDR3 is TGTGCCAGCAGCCGATCCGGGACAGGCCGACAAATTTATGGCTACACCTTC. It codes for CASSRSGTGRQIYGYTF.

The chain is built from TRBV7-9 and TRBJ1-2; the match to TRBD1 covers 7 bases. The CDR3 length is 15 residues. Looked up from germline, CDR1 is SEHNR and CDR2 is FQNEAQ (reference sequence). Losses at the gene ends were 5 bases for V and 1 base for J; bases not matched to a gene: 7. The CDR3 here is CASSIAGQYNYGYTF. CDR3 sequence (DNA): TGTGCCAGCAGCATCGCGGGACAGTATAACTATGGCTACACCTTC.

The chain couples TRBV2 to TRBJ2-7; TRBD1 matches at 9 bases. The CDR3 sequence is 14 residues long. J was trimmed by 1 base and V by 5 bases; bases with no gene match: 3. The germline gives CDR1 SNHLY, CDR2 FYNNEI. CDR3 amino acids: CASSRDRESYEQYF. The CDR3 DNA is TGTGCCAGCAGTCGGGACAGGGAGTCCTACGAGCAGTACTTC.

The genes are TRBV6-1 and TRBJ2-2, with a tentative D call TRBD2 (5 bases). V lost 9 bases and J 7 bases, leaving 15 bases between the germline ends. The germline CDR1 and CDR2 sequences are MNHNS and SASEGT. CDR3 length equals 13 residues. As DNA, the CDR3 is TGTGCCAGGGGGTTACGGGCGGGCGGGGAGCTGTTTTTT. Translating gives CARGLRAGGELFF.

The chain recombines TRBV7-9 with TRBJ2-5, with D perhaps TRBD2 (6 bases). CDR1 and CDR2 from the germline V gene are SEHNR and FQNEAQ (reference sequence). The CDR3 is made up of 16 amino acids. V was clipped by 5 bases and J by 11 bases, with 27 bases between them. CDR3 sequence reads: CASSLDGWGLRREQYF. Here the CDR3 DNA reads TGTGCCAGCAGCCTTGATGGGTGGGGCCTGCGTCGGGAGCAGTACTTC.

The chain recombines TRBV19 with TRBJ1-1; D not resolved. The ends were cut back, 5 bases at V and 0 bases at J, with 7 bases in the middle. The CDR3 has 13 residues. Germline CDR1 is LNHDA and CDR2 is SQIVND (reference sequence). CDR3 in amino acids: CASSSVVNTEAFF. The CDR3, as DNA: TGTGCCAGTAGTTCAGTCGTGAACACTGAAGCTTTCTTT.

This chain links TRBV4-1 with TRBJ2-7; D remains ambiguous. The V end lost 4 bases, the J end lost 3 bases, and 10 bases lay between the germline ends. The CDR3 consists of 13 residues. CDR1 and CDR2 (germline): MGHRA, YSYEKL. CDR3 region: CASSPTPGYEQYF. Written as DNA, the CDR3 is TGCGCCAGCAGCCCTACCCCTGGCTACGAGCAGTACTTC.

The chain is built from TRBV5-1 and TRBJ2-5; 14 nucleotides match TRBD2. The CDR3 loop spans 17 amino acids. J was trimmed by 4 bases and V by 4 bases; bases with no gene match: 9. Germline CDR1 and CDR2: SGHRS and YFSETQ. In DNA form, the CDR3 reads TGCGCCAGCAGCGCCCAGACTAGCGGGGGGGCGGGAGAGACCCAGTACTTC. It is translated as CASSAQTSGGAGETQYF.

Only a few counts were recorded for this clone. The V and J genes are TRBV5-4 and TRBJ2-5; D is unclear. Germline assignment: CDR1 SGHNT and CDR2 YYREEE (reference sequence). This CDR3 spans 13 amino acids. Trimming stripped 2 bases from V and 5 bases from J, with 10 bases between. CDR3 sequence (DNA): TGTGCCAGCAGCTTAGGAGCCGAGGAGACCCAGTACTTC. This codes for CASSLGAEETQYF.